The subject of this entry is one T cell receptor beta chain. Its cognate antigen has yet to be identified. Within one base of it there is no much larger clone, and no base qualities were kept. This specimen belongs to a study of identical twins (TCRdb year 2016). Regarding the complete study: To test whether fetal clonotypes persist, the study used deep sequencing on TCR alpha and beta repertoires from monozygotic twins, unrelated adults of various ages, and cord blood. Replicate twin experiments were performed at different times using different library preparation protocols to rule out contamination.

Library preparation used 5' RACE. The sequencing machine was an Illumina HiSeq 2000. Template switching introduced a universal primer binding site; the final cDNA contained a unique molecular identifier, enabling accurate counting of TCR cDNA molecules. First-strand cDNA for TCR alpha and beta chains was synthesized from specific primers in the conserved constant-segment region. To control for contamination, each cDNA library was double barcoded with a SMART-Mk sample barcode plus Illumina barcodes. TruSeq adapter sequences along with Illumina sample barcodes were introduced in two successive PCR steps. TCR alpha and beta cDNA libraries were sequenced on the Illumina HiSeq platform with custom primers. In the original analysis: MiGEC was used to process raw reads and extract unique molecular identifiers, and MiXCR was used to find CDR3 positions. For each individual, recombination models were inferred using an EM algorithm with the repgenHMM and IGoR tools. Shared clonotype analysis was performed with the tcR package in R, normalizing sharing by the product of cloneset sizes. To study raw recombination free of thymic and clonal selection effects, out-of-frame nonproductive sequences were analyzed. Starting from the raw public reads, TCRdb applied fastp trimming at Q25, assembled clones with MiXCR and retained in-frame beta chains. For every CDR3 protein sequence, its rows merge into one entry that carries the most common genes and DNA. TCRdb, rather than the study authors, made the V and J calls. This sample holds some 730,000 distinct CDR3 sequences; about 20% were observed only once. Of the sample, about 12% is held by the ten largest clones.

Only healthy Caucasian donors were included. The twin cohort consisted of three pairs of female monozygotic twins, all aged 18 to 29 years. Peripheral blood mononuclear cells were used as the source from which RNA for TCR libraries was isolated. Study-level results and caveats: A weaker excess of twin sharing was found in beta out-of-frame sequences because the signal-to-noise ratio was lowered by fewer shared sequences. Invariant T cells such as MAIT and iNKT could partly confound zero-insertion analyses, though diverse VJ usage argued against this for most clonotypes. Fewer insertions were carried by abundant cord blood beta clonotypes, a similar but weaker trend appeared in young adult naive repertoires, and no such trend appeared in memory repertoires. Conclusions relied on cross-sectional statistical analysis, since the same donors could not be followed over many years. Recombination models systematically underestimated out-of-frame TCR alpha sharing in monozygotic twins but agreed with sharing between unrelated individuals. Compared with coincidental sharing between unrelated individuals, out-of-frame TCR alpha sequences shared between twins showed an excess of sequences with low generation probability.

These data were also filed under a second study, of T cells expressing NK-cell markers. The second paper states: Three sorted T-cell subsets (CD3+CD56+NKG2C+, CD3+CD56+NKG2C- and CD3+CD56-NKG2C+) from fewer than 10 donors had their TCR beta-chain repertoires profiled. Among the eight sequenced donors, seven were HCMV-seropositive and one was HCMV-seronegative. To restrict sorting to alphabetaTCR-expressing T cells, an anti-gammadeltaTCR antibody was added in several experiments. In several donors, the dominant CD3+CD56+NKG2C+ clonotypes were among the top 10 CD8+ clonotypes and accounted for about 1.0-7.5% of CD8+ T cells. Those dominant clonotypes were again the most abundant among CD3+CD56-NKG2C+ cells in a handful of donors, at about 25-60.1%. It remained unclear whether the expanded NKG2C-expressing T cell clones were specific for HCMV antigens. Randomly selected healthy volunteers, three men and five women, were used as the eight sequenced donors. HCMV serostatus was determined by detecting HCMV-specific IgG in serum with a commercial ELISA kit. For several donors, bulk peripheral blood T-cell repertoires were also sequenced from unsorted PBMC. MIGEC was used to demultiplex reads and group the reads by UMI, and MiTCR was used to assemble and quantify clonotypes. To exclude erroneous sequences, only TCR cDNA sequences supported by at least two reads were retained. Downstream repertoire analysis used the tcR package, and clonotypes were matched across fractions by CDR3 nucleotide sequence plus V segment. VDJmatch was used to annotate antigen specificity against VDJdb, with one amino acid substitution in CDR3 allowed.

Sequencing was done on a sample of PBMCs. The origin of this receptor is a woman younger than 35 in good health.

The CDR3 region reads CASSWTVYNEQFF. At the DNA level, the sequence is TGTGCCAGCAGCTGGACAGTATACAATGAGCAGTTCTTC. The V and J segments used are TRBV7-3 and TRBJ2-1; a tentative D match to TRBD1 spans 6 bases. The junction carries 8 bases between V and J, which are trimmed by 4 bases and 4 bases respectively. From its cysteine to its phenylalanine, the CDR3 spans 13 amino acids. CDR3 DNA only is kept here, 39 bases in frame from base 1. The germline V gene gives CDR1 as SGHTA and CDR2 as FQGTGA.